What follows describes a single TCR beta chain. The antigen it binds to is not known. The entry originates in a study of T cells expressing NK-cell markers (dated by TCRdb to about 2020). Describing the broader study: Under 10 donors provided sorted CD3+CD56+NKG2C+, CD3+CD56+NKG2C- and CD3+CD56-NKG2C+ T-cell subsets, whose TCR beta-chain repertoires were profiled. Of the eight sequenced donors, seven were found to be HCMV-seropositive and one was found to be HCMV-seronegative. The eight sequenced donors were randomly selected healthy volunteers, three men and five women. Libraries were sequenced as 2 x 150 bp reads on Illumina HiSeq 2000/2500, MiSeq or NextSeq. Study-wide findings and limitations: Whether the expanded NKG2C-expressing T cell clones were specific for HCMV antigens remained unclear. In more than five donors, the dominant CD3+CD56+NKG2C+ clonotypes were found to rank among the top 10 CD8+ clonotypes and to make up about 1.0-8% of CD8+ T cells. Those dominant clonotypes were again the most abundant among CD3+CD56-NKG2C+ cells in a few donors, at about 28.3-65%.

The germline V gene (reference sequence) supplies CDR1 SEHNR and CDR2 FQNEAQ. The CDR3 spans 14 residues, from the cysteine through the phenylalanine. No DNA is listed. HCMV-specific IgG was detected in serum with a commercial ELISA kit to determine HCMV serostatus. Peripheral blood mononuclear cells were isolated from blood by Ficoll density gradient centrifugation. Sequencing was performed on an Illumina HiSeq 2000. TCR beta cDNA libraries were made by 5'RACE template switching that added a universal primer site and unique molecular identifiers. Synthesis of cDNA was primed from the TCR beta constant segment and was followed by two consecutive PCR amplification steps. Turning to the authors' computational methods: MIGEC was used to demultiplex reads and group the reads by UMI, and MiTCR was used to assemble and quantify clonotypes. To exclude erroneous sequences, any TCR cDNA sequence not supported by at least two reads was discarded. The tcR package was used for downstream repertoire analysis, and clonotypes were matched between fractions using CDR3 nucleotide sequence together with V segment. VDJmatch was used to annotate antigen specificity against VDJdb, with one amino acid substitution allowed in CDR3. TCRdb reprocessed the public reads and reports one entry per CDR3 protein sequence, without DNA. What appears here as the V and J calls and clone size reflects TCRdb's work, not the paper's. The sample's own table lists 500,000 to 700,000 distinct CDR3 sequences. Roughly 3.4% of the sample lies in the top ten.

Rearrangement joined TRBV7-9 to TRBJ2-3; the D call from TCRdb, TRBD2, cannot be confirmed without DNA. Material: blood T cells: a sorted CD56 or NKG2C T cell subset, CD4+ or CD8+ T cells, or bulk PBMC T cells (not recorded which). This clonotype was obtained from a man aged 18 to 35 in good health. Donor details come from another sample of the same person, matched by shared clones. The CDR3 protein is CASSTGVYADTQYF.